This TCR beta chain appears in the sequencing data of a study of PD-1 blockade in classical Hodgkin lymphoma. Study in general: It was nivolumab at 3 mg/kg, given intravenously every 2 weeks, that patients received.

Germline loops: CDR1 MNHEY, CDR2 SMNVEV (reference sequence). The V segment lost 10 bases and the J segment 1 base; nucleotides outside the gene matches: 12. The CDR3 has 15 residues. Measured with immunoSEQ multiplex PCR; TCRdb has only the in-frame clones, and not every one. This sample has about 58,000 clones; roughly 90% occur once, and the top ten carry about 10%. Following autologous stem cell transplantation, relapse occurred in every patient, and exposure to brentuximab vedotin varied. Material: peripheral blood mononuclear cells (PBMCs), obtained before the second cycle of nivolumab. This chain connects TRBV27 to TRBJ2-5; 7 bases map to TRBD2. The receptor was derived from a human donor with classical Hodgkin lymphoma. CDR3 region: CATSPLAVGQETQYF. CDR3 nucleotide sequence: TGTGCCACCTCCCCCCTAGCGGTGGGCCAAGAGACCCAGTACTTC.